The TCR beta chain described here comes from a study of cytomegalovirus exposure and HLA in healthy donors. Findings of the study overall: Later analysis indicated greater clonal expansion among HLA-associated TCR beta chains than among equally common other chains. Some segments of the V type, notably TRBV6-2 and TRBV6-3, were excluded as indistinguishable. Earlier results showed most TCR beta V segments being productive about 87% or about 30% of the time.

The germline gives CDR1 MNHEY, CDR2 SVGAGI. The CDR3 has 12 residues. V was cut by 6 bases and J by 8 bases, with 13 bases left in between. On this clone itself: The antigen is undetermined.

PCR was performed using 60 Vbeta and 13 Jbeta primers. Method: immunoSEQ multiplex PCR; TCRdb's copy keeps in-frame clones and lacks some. Among 75,000 to 90,000 clones listed, 60% to 75% were seen once. The study sampled nominally healthy donors, though unrecorded immune exposures were likely. The receptor's source is a woman in her thirties or forties in good health and CMV-seropositive. The chain has TRBV6-5 and TRBJ1-2; the D gene is possibly TRBD1 (5 bases). Sample: PBMCs. Written as DNA, the CDR3 is TGTGCCAGCAGGGGATCAGGGTACGGCTACACCTTC. It is translated as CASRGSGYGYTF.